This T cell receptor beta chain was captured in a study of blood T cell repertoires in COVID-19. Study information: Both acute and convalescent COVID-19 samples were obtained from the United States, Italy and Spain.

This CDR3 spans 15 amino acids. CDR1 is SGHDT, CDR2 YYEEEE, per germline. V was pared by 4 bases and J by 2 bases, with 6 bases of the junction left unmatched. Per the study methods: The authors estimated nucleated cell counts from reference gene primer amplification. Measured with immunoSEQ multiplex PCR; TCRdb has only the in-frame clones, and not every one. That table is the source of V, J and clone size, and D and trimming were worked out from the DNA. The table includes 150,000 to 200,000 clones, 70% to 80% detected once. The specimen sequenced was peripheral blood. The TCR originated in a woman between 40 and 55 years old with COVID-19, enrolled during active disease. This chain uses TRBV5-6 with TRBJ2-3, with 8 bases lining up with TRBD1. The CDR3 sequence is CASSRDRRPTDTQYF. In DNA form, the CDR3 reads TGTGCCAGCAGCCGGGACAGGCGCCCCACAGATACGCAGTATTTT. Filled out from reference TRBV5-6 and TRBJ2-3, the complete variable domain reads DAGVTQSPTHLIKTRGQQVTLRCSPKSGHDTVSWYQQALGQGPQFIFQYYEEEERQRGNFPDRFSGHQFPNYSSELNVNALLLGDSALYLCASSRDRRPTDTQYFGPGTRLTVL.